The clone carrying this TCR beta chain is labeled medium-sized (0.01 to 0.1%). This CDR3 contains 14 residues. The germline V and J ends were trimmed by 3 bases and 1 base, with 9 bases remaining between them. Looked up from germline, CDR1 is SEHNR and CDR2 is FQNEAQ (reference sequence). The data were obtained in a study of OX40 agonist ivuxolimab in advanced cancers. TCRdb's copy holds only in-frame clones and misses some; the assay was immunoSEQ multiplex PCR. The sample holds fewer than 65,000 clones, roughly 90% seen once. This sequence was found in an adult with an advanced solid tumor such as melanoma, head and neck, liver or kidney cancer. The starting material was CD4+ or CD8+ T cells sorted from blood, obtained in a trial of the OX40 agonist ivuxolimab. The gene calls are TRBV7-9 and TRBJ1-1, with D uncertain. CDR3 bases: TGTGCCAGCAGCTTCGGCACGGGGAACACTGAAGCTTTCTTT. Encoded protein: CASSFGTGNTEAFF.